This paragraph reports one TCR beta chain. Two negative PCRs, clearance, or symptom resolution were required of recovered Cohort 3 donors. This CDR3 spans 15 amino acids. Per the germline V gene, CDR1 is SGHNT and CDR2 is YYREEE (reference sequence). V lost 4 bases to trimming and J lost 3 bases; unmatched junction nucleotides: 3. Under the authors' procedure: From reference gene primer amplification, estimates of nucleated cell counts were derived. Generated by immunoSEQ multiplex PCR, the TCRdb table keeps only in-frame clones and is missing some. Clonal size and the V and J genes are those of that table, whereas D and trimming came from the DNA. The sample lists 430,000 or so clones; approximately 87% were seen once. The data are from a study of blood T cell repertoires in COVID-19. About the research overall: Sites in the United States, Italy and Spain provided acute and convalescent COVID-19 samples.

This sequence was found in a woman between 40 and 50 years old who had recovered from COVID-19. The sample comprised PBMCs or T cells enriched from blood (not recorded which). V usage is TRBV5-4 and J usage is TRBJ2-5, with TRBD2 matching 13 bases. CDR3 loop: CASSAGLAGEETQYF. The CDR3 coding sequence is TGTGCCAGCAGCGCCGGACTAGCGGGAGAAGAGACCCAGTACTTC.